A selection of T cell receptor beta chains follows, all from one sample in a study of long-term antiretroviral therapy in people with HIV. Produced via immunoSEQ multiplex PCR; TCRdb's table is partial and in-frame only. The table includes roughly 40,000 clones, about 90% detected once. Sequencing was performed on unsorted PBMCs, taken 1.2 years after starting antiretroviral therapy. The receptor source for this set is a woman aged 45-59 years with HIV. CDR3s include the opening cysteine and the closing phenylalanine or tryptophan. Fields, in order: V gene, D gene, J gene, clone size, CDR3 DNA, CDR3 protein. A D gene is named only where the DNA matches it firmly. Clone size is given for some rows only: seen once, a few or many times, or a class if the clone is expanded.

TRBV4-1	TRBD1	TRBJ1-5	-	TGCGCCAACAGCCAAGGAGGGACAGCTTTTTCCTATAGCAATCAGCCCCAGCATTTT	CANSQGGTAFSYSNQPQHF
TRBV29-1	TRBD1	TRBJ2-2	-	TGCAGCGTTCTGGGACAGGTGGACGGGGAGCTGTTTTTT	CSVLGQVDGELFF
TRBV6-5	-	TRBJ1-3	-	TGTGCCAGCAGTTACTCGCGGGGGAGTTCCGGAAACACCATATATTTT	CASSYSRGSSGNTIYF
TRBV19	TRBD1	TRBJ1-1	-	TGTGCCAGTAGGATAGGCCACAGGGGGCGGACTGAAGCTTTCTTT	CASRIGHRGRTEAFF
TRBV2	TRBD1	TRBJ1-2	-	TGTGCCAGCAGTGAAGGGGGACAGGCCTATGGCTACACCTTC	CASSEGGQAYGYTF
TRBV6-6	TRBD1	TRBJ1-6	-	TGTGCCAGCAGGGAGGACCCAGGGGGCGGGTCACCCCTCCACTTT	CASREDPGGGSPLHF
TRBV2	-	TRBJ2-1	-	TGTGCCAGCAGTGAATCCACTAGGAGGAATGAGCAGTTCTTC	CASSESTRRNEQFF
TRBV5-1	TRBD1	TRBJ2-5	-	TGCGCCAGCAGCTTGGAAAGGGGGCATCAAGAGACCCAGTACTTC	CASSLERGHQETQYF
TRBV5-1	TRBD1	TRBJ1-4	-	TGCGCCAGCAGCTTTCGGAGAGGGGGCGAAAAACTGTTTTTT	CASSFRRGGEKLFF
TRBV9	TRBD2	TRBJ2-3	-	TGTGCCAGCAGCGTAGCTACGGCGACTAGCGGTAGCACAGATACGCAGTATTTT	CASSVATATSGSTDTQYF
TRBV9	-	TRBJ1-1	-	TGTGCCAGCACCCCTCGTGCGGAATTGAACACTGAAGCTTTCTTT	CASTPRAELNTEAFF
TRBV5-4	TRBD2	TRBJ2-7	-	TGTGCCAGCAGCTTGCGTAGCGGGGGGAAACTTGACGAGCAGTACTTC	CASSLRSGGKLDEQYF
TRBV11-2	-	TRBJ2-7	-	TGTGCCAGCAGCTCTGGTTGGCAGACCTACGAGCAGTACTTC	CASSSGWQTYEQYF
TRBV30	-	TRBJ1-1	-	TGTGCCTGGAGTGTCGGCAGGGCTGGCACTGAAGCTTTCTTT	CAWSVGRAGTEAFF
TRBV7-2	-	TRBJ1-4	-	TGTGCCAGCAGCTTGTTAGTTGCCTCTGAAAAACTGTTTTTT	CASSLLVASEKLFF
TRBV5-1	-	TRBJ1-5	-	TGCGCCAGCAGCTTCTCCCAGGGGCATCAGCCCCAGCATTTT	CASSFSQGHQPQHF
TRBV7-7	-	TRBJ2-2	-	TGTGCTAGCAGCTTGGGAGGAGGGCGCGCGAACACCGGGGAGCTGTTTTTT	CASSLGGGRANTGELFF
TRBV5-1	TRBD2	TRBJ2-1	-	TGCGCCAGCAGTCTAGCGGGGGGGGTCAATGAGCAGTTCTTC	CASSLAGGVNEQFF
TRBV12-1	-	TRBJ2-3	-	TGTGCCAGCAGCTCTAAGATCGGGGGGCAAAATACGCAGTATTTT	CASSSKIGGQNTQYF
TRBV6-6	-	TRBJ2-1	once	TGTGCCAGCAGTTACTTCGACTACAATGAGCAGTTCTTC	CASSYFDYNEQFF
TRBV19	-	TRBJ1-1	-	TGTGCCAGTAGCCCCTGGCAGGGGTACACTGAAGCTTTCTTT	CASSPWQGYTEAFF
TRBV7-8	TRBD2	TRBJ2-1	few	TGTGCCAGCAGCTTAGAAACTAGCGGATACAATGAGCAGTTCTTC	CASSLETSGYNEQFF
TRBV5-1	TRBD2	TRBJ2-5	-	TGCGCCAGCAGCCCCGGACTAGCGGGCGCCTCGGAGACCCAGTACTTC	CASSPGLAGASETQYF
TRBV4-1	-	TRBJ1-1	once	TGCGCCAGCAGCCTGTCAGGGGCGGTTGGGGGGGCTGAAGCTTTCTTT	CASSLSGAVGGAEAFF
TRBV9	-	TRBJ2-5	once	TGTGCCAGCAGCGTAGGTGGGGGCCAAGAGACCCAGTACTTC	CASSVGGGQETQYF
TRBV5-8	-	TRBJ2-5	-	TGTGCCAGCAGCTTGGAGTCGACGGGTCAAGAGACCCAGTACTTC	CASSLESTGQETQYF
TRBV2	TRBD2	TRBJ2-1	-	TGTGCCAGCAGTGAAGCGAGACTAGCGGGGGGCCCCTACAATGAGCAGTTCTTC	CASSEARLAGGPYNEQFF
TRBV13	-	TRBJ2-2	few	TGTGCCAGCAGGGGTACCGGGGAGCTGTTTTTT	CASRGTGELFF
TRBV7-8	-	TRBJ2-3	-	TGTGCCAGCAGCTTCGGAGGGGGGGCCCCCACAGATACGCAGTATTTT	CASSFGGGAPTDTQYF
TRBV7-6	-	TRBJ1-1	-	TGTGCCAGCAGCCGGACGGACAGTATGAACACTGAAGCTTTCTTT	CASSRTDSMNTEAFF
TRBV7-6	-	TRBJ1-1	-	TGTGCCAGCAGCTTAAAATGGGGGCAGGGTATTTTGTCCCCTGAAGCTTTCTTT	CASSLKWGQGILSPEAFF
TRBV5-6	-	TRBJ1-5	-	TGTGCCAGCAGCTTGATGGGGGATAGCAATCAGCCCCAGCATTTT	CASSLMGDSNQPQHF
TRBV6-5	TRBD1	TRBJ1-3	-	TGTGCCAGCAGCTCGACCAGGGGGCCTGGAAACACCATATATTTT	CASSSTRGPGNTIYF
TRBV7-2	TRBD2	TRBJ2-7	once	TGTGCCAGCAGCTTAGGCCCTAGCGGGGTCGAGCAGTACTTC	CASSLGPSGVEQYF
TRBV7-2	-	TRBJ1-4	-	TGTGCCAGCAGCTTAGCGGGGGTTGGAGTGACTAATGAAAAACTGTTTTTT	CASSLAGVGVTNEKLFF
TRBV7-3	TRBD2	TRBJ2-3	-	TGTGCCAGCAGCATGGGACTAGCGGGGGCCAGAGATACGCAGTATTTT	CASSMGLAGARDTQYF
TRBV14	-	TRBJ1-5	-	TGTGCCAGCAGCCCTAGTTCTGGCAATCAGCCCCAGCATTTT	CASSPSSGNQPQHF
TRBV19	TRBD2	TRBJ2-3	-	TGTGCCAGTAGTATGGCTAGCGGGCTCACAGATACGCAGTATTTT	CASSMASGLTDTQYF
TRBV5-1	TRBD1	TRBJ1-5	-	TGCGCCAGCAGCTTTTCAGGACAGGAGGGTCAGCCCCAGCATTTT	CASSFSGQEGQPQHF
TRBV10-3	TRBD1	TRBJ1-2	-	TGTGCCATCAGGGGGACAGGGAATGGCTACACCTTC	CAIRGTGNGYTF
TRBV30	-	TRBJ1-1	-	TGTGCCTGGAGTTACCATCCATCGGCGGGTGAAGCTTTCTTT	CAWSYHPSAGEAFF
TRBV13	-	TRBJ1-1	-	TGTGCCAGCAGCTTAACTCGATGGGCTGAAGCTTTCTTT	CASSLTRWAEAFF
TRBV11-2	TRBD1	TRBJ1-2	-	TGTGCCAGCAGCTTAGCCCGACAGGGTACGGGCGGCTACACCTTC	CASSLARQGTGGYTF
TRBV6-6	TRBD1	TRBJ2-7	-	TGTGCCAGCAGTATCGACAGGGGGCAAGTCGAGCAGTACTTC	CASSIDRGQVEQYF
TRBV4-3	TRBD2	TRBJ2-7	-	TGCGCCAGCAGCCAAGAACTAGCGGGGTATTACTACGAGCAGTACTTC	CASSQELAGYYYEQYF
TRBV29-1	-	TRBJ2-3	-	TGCAGCGTTGGGCGGAACCGAGGCACAGATACGCAGTATTTT	CSVGRNRGTDTQYF
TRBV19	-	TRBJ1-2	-	TGTGCCAGTAGTATCACGCAGGGTTCTGGCTACACCTTC	CASSITQGSGYTF